These 32 T cell receptor beta chains were sequenced from one sample in a study of OX40 agonist ivuxolimab in advanced cancers. Clones were read by immunoSEQ multiplex PCR, and TCRdb kept only the in-frame ones, dropping some. The sample records nearly 110,000 clones, 91% being singletons. The sample in question was CD4+ or CD8+ T cells sorted from blood, obtained in a trial of the OX40 agonist ivuxolimab. These receptors all come from an adult with an advanced solid tumor such as melanoma, head and neck, liver or kidney cancer.

V gene TRBV9 combines with J gene TRBJ1-1; D is ambiguous. V gave up 4 bases and J gave up 1 base, with 14 bases separating them. CDR3 length: 15 amino acids. Germline V gene lookup returns CDR1 SGDLS and CDR2 YYNGEE. CDR3: CASSPSLEGNTEAFF. The CDR3 DNA reads as TGTGCCAGCAGCCCCTCCTTAGAGGGGAACACTGAAGCTTTCTTT.

The CDR3 bases are TGTGCCAGCAGCAGACTTAGCGGGAGGTCGGATGAGCAGTTCTTC. Translating it yields CASSRLSGRSDEQFF. The rearrangement links TRBV2 to TRBJ2-1; TRBD2 agrees at 10 bases. From germline, CDR1 is SNHLY and CDR2 FYNNEI. After removal of 6 bases from V and 8 bases from J, the junction contained 10 bases not matched to a gene. The CDR3 length is 15 residues.

The CDR3, as DNA: TGTGCCAGCAGCTTGCGAGACTTCTATGGCTACACCTTC. It is translated as CASSLRDFYGYTF. The chain recombines TRBV5-4 with TRBJ1-2; no clear D gene. The V gene lost 1 base and the J gene lost 4 bases, with 8 bases spanning the gap. The CDR3 extends over 13 amino acids. Germline CDR1 is SGHNT and CDR2 is YYREEE (reference sequence). Variable domain in full (rest from reference TRBV5-4 and TRBJ1-2): ETGVTQSPTHLIKTRGQQVTLRCSSQSGHNTVSWYQQALGQGPQFIFQYYREEENGRGNFPPRFSGLQFPNYSSELNVNALELDDSALYLCASSLRDFYGYTFGSGTRLTVV.

The CDR3 region is CASSSGSMNTEAFF. In DNA form, the CDR3 reads TGTGCCAGCAGTTCAGGGTCCATGAACACTGAAGCTTTCTTT. This chain links TRBV28 with TRBJ1-1, with TRBD1 as a possible D gene (5 bases). Per the germline V gene, CDR1 is MDHEN and CDR2 is SYDVKM. V was shortened by 4 bases and J by 0 bases, with 9 bases between the two germline ends. This CDR3 spans 14 amino acids.

The genes are TRBV9 and TRBJ2-7; D may correspond to TRBD1 or TRBD2 (5 bases each). Germline V CDR1 and CDR2: SGDLS, YYNGEE. The CDR3 sequence is 14 residues long. Trimming shortened V by 2 bases and J by 2 bases, and 11 bases separated the two germline ends. In DNA form, the CDR3 reads TGTGCCAGCAGCGTTGGGCAGGGAGCCTACGAGCAGTACTTC. Translating it yields CASSVGQGAYEQYF.

The chain carries TRBV5-4 and TRBJ2-2, with D possibly being TRBD1 or TRBD2 (5 bases each). The germline CDR1 and CDR2 sequences are SGHNT and YYREEE (reference sequence). This CDR3 region has 15 residues. V was pared by 7 bases and J by 6 bases, with 19 bases between. CDR3 sequence reads: CASSERGGYAGELFF. The CDR3 coding sequence is TGTGCCAGCTCCGAGAGGGGTGGATATGCCGGGGAGCTGTTTTTT.

Points on this clone: Mismatch with germline at one junction end may stem from a read error. The CDR3 loop is CASSPGGATNEKLFF. CDR3 nucleotides: TGTGCTAGCAGCCCAGGGGGGGCAACTAATGAAAAACTGTTTTTT. The chain joins TRBV7-7 to TRBJ1-4, with TRBD1 identical over 7 bases. This CDR3 comprises 15 residues. CDR1 is SSHAT, CDR2 FNYEAQ, per germline (reference sequence). Together with reference TRBV7-7 and TRBJ1-4, the CDR3 gives the full variable domain: GAGVSQSPRYKVTKRGQDVTLRCDPISSHATLYWYQQALGQGPEFLTYFNYEAQPDKSGLPSDRFSAERPEGSISTLTIQRTEQRDSAMYRCASSPGGATNEKLFFGSGTQLSVL.

The rearrangement uses TRBV7-2 and TRBJ1-1; D gene unclear. Between the trimmed V and J ends, which lost 1 base and 0 bases, there was a span of 9 bases. Germline V gene lookup returns CDR1 SGHTA and CDR2 FQGNSA. The length of the CDR3 is 15 residues. CDR3 sequence: CASSLEWGMNTEAFF. The CDR3 DNA sequence: TGTGCCAGCAGCTTAGAGTGGGGTATGAACACTGAAGCTTTCTTT.

The genes are TRBV28 and TRBJ2-7, with unresolved D. The CDR3 is 12 amino acids. Germline V gives CDR1 MDHEN, CDR2 SYDVKM. Trimming took off 7 bases at V and 4 bases at J, with 11 bases between the two ends. The CDR3: CASNSAQYEQYF. CDR3 DNA sequence: TGTGCCAGCAATAGTGCCCAATACGAGCAGTACTTC.

V usage is TRBV19 and J usage is TRBJ2-1, with TRBD1 matching over 10 bases. This CDR3 is 16 amino acids long. J was trimmed by 9 bases and V by 7 bases; bases with no gene match: 15. Germline loops: CDR1 LNHDA, CDR2 SQIVND (reference sequence). The CDR3 nucleotides are TGTGCCAGTACCAACACCGGGACAGGGGAGCGAGGTGAGCAGTTCTTC. Translating gives CASTNTGTGERGEQFF.

The chain links TRBV5-4 to TRBJ2-2; D call uncertain. In germline, CDR1 is SGHNT, CDR2 YYREEE (reference sequence). The V end lost 3 bases, the J end lost 0 bases, and 12 bases lay between the germline ends. The CDR3 has 16 residues. The CDR3 loop reads CASSSPPGTNTGELFF. DNA for the CDR3: TGTGCCAGCAGCTCTCCGCCTGGGACGAACACCGGGGAGCTGTTTTTT.

This chain connects TRBV2 to TRBJ2-1, with 13 bases aligning to TRBD2. Germline V gene sequence: CDR1 SNHLY, CDR2 FYNNEI. This CDR3 contains 16 residues. The V and J ends lost 7 bases and 2 bases, in that order; junction bases with no gene match: 5. CDR3 sequence: CASKPGLAGTYNEQFF. The CDR3 DNA reads TGTGCCAGCAAGCCGGGACTAGCGGGAACCTACAATGAGCAGTTCTTC.

The J gene is TRBJ2-3, the V gene TRBV9; 9 positions match TRBD2. The CDR3 sequence is 14 residues long. Germline V gene lookup returns CDR1 SGDLS and CDR2 YYNGEE. V lost 2 bases, J lost 6 bases, and 4 bases stayed unmatched. The CDR3 protein is CASSVTSGLDTQYF. CDR3 in DNA: TGTGCCAGCAGCGTCACTAGCGGGTTGGATACGCAGTATTTT. Combining the CDR3 with reference TRBV9 and TRBJ2-3 gives the whole variable domain DSGVTQTPKHLITATGQRVTLRCSPRSGDLSVYWYQQSLDQGLQFLIQYYNGEERAKGNILERFSAQQFPDLHSELNLSSLELGDSALYFCASSVTSGLDTQYFGPGTRLTVL.

J is TRBJ2-2 and V is TRBV19; D is undetermined. Trimming took off 8 bases at V and 3 bases at J, with 10 bases between the two ends. The CDR3 is made up of 13 amino acids. The germline CDR1 and CDR2 sequences are LNHDA and SQIVND (reference sequence). CDR3 bases: TGTGCCAGTCAAGATTGGGACACCGGGGAGCTGTTTTTT. Translation: CASQDWDTGELFF. The complete variable domain, with remaining parts taken from reference TRBV19 and TRBJ2-2, reads DGGITQSPKYLFRKEGQNVTLSCEQNLNHDAMYWYRQDPGQGLRLIYYSQIVNDFQKGDIAEGYSVSREKKESFPLTVTSAQKNPTAFYLCASQDWDTGELFFGEGSRLTVL.

The chain recombines TRBV7-2 with TRBJ1-3; D might be TRBD1 (5 bases). V lost 5 bases and J lost 0, with 11 bases in between. Germline V gene data show CDR1 as SGHTA and CDR2 as FQGNSA. This CDR3 has 15 residues. The chain's CDR3 is CASSLQVISGNTIYF. In DNA, the CDR3 is TGTGCCAGCAGCCTACAGGTGATCTCTGGAAACACCATATATTTT.

The chain combines TRBV5-4 with TRBJ2-3; D might be TRBD2 (6 bases). V lost 0 bases, J lost 5 bases, and 16 bases lay in between. The germline V gene encodes CDR1 SGHNT and CDR2 YYREEE (reference sequence). This CDR3 spans 16 amino acids. The CDR3 DNA sequence: TGTGCCAGCAGCTTGGCGGTGACGGGAGCTCGAGATACGCAGTATTTT. Its translation: CASSLAVTGARDTQYF. The full variable domain, completed using reference TRBV5-4 and TRBJ2-3, is ETGVTQSPTHLIKTRGQQVTLRCSSQSGHNTVSWYQQALGQGPQFIFQYYREEENGRGNFPPRFSGLQFPNYSSELNVNALELDDSALYLCASSLAVTGARDTQYFGPGTRLTVL.

This chain connects TRBV5-1 to TRBJ2-5; 8 bases line up with TRBD2. CDR1 and CDR2 from the germline V gene are SGHRS and YFSETQ. J gave up 2 bases and V 4 bases, and 4 bases lay outside the gene matches. This CDR3 comprises 14 residues. The CDR3 reads CASSQTSGQETQYF. CDR3 coding DNA: TGCGCCAGCAGCCAAACTAGCGGACAAGAGACCCAGTACTTC.

This clone was observed a single time. V usage is TRBV6-5 and J usage is TRBJ2-7; D is ambiguous. This CDR3 contains 13 residues. Germline values: CDR1 MNHEY, CDR2 SVGAGI. Trimming removed 3 bases from V and 5 bases from J, with 11 bases in between. The CDR3 bases are TGTGCCAGCAGTTATGGGGTTAGGGACGAGCAGTACTTC. It is translated as CASSYGVRDEQYF.

Concerning this clone itself: Other DNA sequences in this specimen translate into the identical CDR3. The DNA for the CDR3 is TGCGCCAGCAGTGTCTCCTACGAGCAGTACTTC. As protein: CASSVSYEQYF. The rearrangement links TRBV10-2 to TRBJ2-7; D remains unclear. The V gene's germline CDR1 is WSHSY and CDR2 SAAADI. With 4 bases removed from V and 0 bases from J, the gap between germline ends came to 1 base. The CDR3 spans 11 residues.

The rearrangement uses TRBV28 and TRBJ1-2, with TRBD1 identical over 7 bases. The CDR3 has 13 amino acids. Germline V gene lookup returns CDR1 MDHEN and CDR2 SYDVKM. The junction had 7 bases not matched to a gene; V was cut back by 6 bases and J by 6 bases. DNA of the CDR3: TGTGCCAGCAGCCTCGGGACAGCCCATGGCTACACCTTC. This encodes CASSLGTAHGYTF.

CDR3 sequence: CASSSRTEENTGELFF. The CDR3 DNA follows: TGTGCCAGCAGCTCACGGACAGAGGAGAACACCGGGGAGCTGTTTTTT. The chain links TRBV7-3 to TRBJ2-2, with D tentatively TRBD1 (6 bases). This CDR3 is built from 16 residues. The ends were cut back, 4 bases at V and 1 base at J, with 13 bases in the middle. CDR1 and CDR2 from the germline V gene are SGHTA and FQGTGA.

The chain links TRBV28 to TRBJ1-1, with D maybe TRBD1 (5 bases). CDR1 MDHEN and CDR2 SYDVKM come from the germline V gene. With 2 bases removed from V and 0 bases from J, the gap between germline ends came to 10 bases. The CDR3 has 15 residues. The CDR3 nucleotides read TGTGCCAGCAGTTTACCGACAGCCATGAACACTGAAGCTTTCTTT. This translates into CASSLPTAMNTEAFF.

This chain connects TRBV5-1 to TRBJ2-1; D is unclear. The CDR3 contains 16 residues. V lost 0 bases and J lost 8, with 18 bases in between. The germline gives CDR1 SGHRS, CDR2 YFSETQ. CDR3 DNA sequence: TGCGCCAGCAGCTTGGCCACGGCAGTCCCCTTGGATGAGCAGTTCTTC. This gives the protein CASSLATAVPLDEQFF.

The genes are TRBV28 and TRBJ1-5, with TRBD1 matching 11 bases. The germline CDR1 and CDR2 sequences are MDHEN and SYDVKM. Trimming at V came to 3 bases and at J to 4 bases, leaving 8 bases not matched to a gene. CDR3 length: 17 residues. CDR3 DNA sequence: TGTGCCAGCAGTTTTTCCGGGACAGGGGGAGGAAATCAGCCCCAGCATTTT. Protein product: CASSFSGTGGGNQPQHF.

The chain links TRBV6-6 to TRBJ2-3; the D is unclear. Germline V gene lookup returns CDR1 MNHNY and CDR2 SVGAGI (reference sequence). The germline V and J ends were trimmed by 8 bases and 4 bases, with 19 bases remaining between them. CDR3 length: 15 residues. The CDR3, as DNA: TGTGCCAGCCGACGGTCGACGACCGGCCCAGATACGCAGTATTTT. Amino acid sequence: CASRRSTTGPDTQYF.

This CDR3 is CAWKQGQMNTEAFF. CDR3 sequence (DNA): TGTGCCTGGAAACAAGGACAGATGAACACTGAAGCTTTCTTT. V and J are TRBV30 and TRBJ1-1, with a tentative D call TRBD1 (6 bases). The V end lost 4 bases, the J end lost 0 bases, and 12 bases lay between the germline ends. Germline-derived CDR1 and CDR2 are GTSNPN and SVGIG (reference sequence). The CDR3 is 14 amino acids.

This clone appeared a single time. This sequence joins TRBV9 and TRBJ1-2; 8 bases are a match to TRBD1. Germline assignment: CDR1 SGDLS and CDR2 YYNGEE. The ends lost 5 bases at V and 4 bases at J; junction bases unmatched: 10. The CDR3 spans 15 residues. The CDR3, as DNA: TGTGCCAGCAGGGTGGGCCAGGGGGCGTTCTATGGCTACACCTTC. Translation: CASRVGQGAFYGYTF.

The rearrangement joins TRBV2 to TRBJ2-1; maybe TRBD2 (5 bases). Germline-derived CDR1 and CDR2 are SNHLY and FYNNEI. Between the trimmed V and J ends, which lost 7 bases and 12 bases, there was a span of 22 bases. This CDR3 contains 14 residues. The CDR3 nucleotides are TGTGCCAGCAACTCGGGCTCCGCTGGGGAGAGGCAGTTCTTC. Amino acid sequence: CASNSGSAGERQFF.

V and J are TRBV2 and TRBJ2-7, with D perhaps TRBD1 or TRBD2 (5 bases each). The V gene's germline CDR1 is SNHLY and CDR2 FYNNEI. The CDR3 runs to 13 residues. V gave up 6 bases and J gave up 4 bases, with 13 bases separating them. DNA for the CDR3: TGTGCCAGCAGATTAGGGACGGAGTACGAGCAGTACTTC. Amino acids: CASRLGTEYEQYF. Full variable domain (missing parts from reference TRBV2 and TRBJ2-7): EPEVTQTPSHQVTQMGQEVILRCVPISNHLYFYWYRQILGQKVEFLVSFYNNEISEKSEIFDDQFSVERPDGSNFTLKIRSTKLEDSAMYFCASRLGTEYEQYFGPGTRLTVT.

The chain employs TRBV6-5 and TRBJ2-3; 7 bases match TRBD1. V dropped 4 bases and J dropped 1; count of bases not matched to a gene: 8. The length of the CDR3 is 16 residues. Germline CDR1 is MNHEY and CDR2 is SVGAGI. This CDR3 reads CASSSDRGQGTDTQYF. CDR3 nucleotide sequence: TGTGCCAGCAGTTCGGACCGCGGACAGGGCACAGATACGCAGTATTTT.

The chain carries TRBV11-1 and TRBJ2-1, with 8 nucleotides matching TRBD2. J was trimmed by 8 bases and V by 5 bases; bases with no gene match: 14. This CDR3 is 16 amino acids long. CDR1 and CDR2 from the germline V gene are SGHAT and FQDESV (reference sequence). The chain's CDR3 is CASSKALSGGPYEQFF. For the CDR3, the DNA is TGTGCCAGCAGCAAAGCCTTATCGGGAGGGCCGTATGAGCAGTTCTTC.

The genes are TRBV6-6 and TRBJ2-7; D assignment may be TRBD1 or TRBD2 (5 bases each). This CDR3 has 15 residues. The V gene lost 0 bases and the J gene lost 6 bases, with 15 bases spanning the gap. CDR1 is MNHNY, CDR2 SVGAGI, per germline (reference sequence). CDR3 bases: TGTGCCAGCAGTTACTCGGGGGACCTTGGTGGCGAGCAGTACTTC. It encodes CASSYSGDLGGEQYF.